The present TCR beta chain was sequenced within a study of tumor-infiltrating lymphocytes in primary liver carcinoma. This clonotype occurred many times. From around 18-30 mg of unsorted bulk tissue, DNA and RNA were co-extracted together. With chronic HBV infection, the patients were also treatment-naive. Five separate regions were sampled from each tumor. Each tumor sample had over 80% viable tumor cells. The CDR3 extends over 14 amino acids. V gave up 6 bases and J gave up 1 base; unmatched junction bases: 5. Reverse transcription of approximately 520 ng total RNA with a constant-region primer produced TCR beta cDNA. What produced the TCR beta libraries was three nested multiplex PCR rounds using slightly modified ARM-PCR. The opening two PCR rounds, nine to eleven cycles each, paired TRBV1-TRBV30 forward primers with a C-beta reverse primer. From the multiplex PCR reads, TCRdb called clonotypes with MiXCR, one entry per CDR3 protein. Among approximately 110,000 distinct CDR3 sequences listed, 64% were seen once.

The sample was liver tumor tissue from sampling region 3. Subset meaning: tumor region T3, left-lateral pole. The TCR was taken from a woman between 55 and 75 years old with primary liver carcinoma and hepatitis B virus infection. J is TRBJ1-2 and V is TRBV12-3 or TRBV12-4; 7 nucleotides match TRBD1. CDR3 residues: CASRDTGDNYGYTF. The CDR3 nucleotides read TGTGCCAGCAGAGATACAGGGGATAACTATGGCTACACCTTC.